This T cell receptor (beta chain) was obtained from a study of regulatory T cells in long-lasting Graves disease. Overall study: Antithyroid drug intake by newly diagnosed Graves' patients had lasted under 3 months. Study conclusions and caveats: A greater number of public clonotypes (about 3,000) was shared by persistent patients than by new patients (approximately 880).

Both iRepertoire HTBI primers and Arm-PCR of CDR3 regions were used to build the TCR beta libraries. TCRdb ran MiXCR on the multiplex PCR reads and lists one entry per CDR3 protein. Among roughly 520,000 distinct CDR3 sequences listed, around 12% were seen once. CDR1 and CDR2 (germline): GTSNPN, SVGIG (reference sequence). The CDR3 is 12 residues long. The time point: newly diagnosed GD, antithyroid drugs for less than 3 months. Extracted PBMC RNA gave rise to the TCR library. In the case of this clonotype: As yet, its antigen is unknown. At one boundary the junction diverges from the germline segment, which might be a read error.

These sequences were also reported in another study, on T cells in Graves' hyperthyroidism and ophthalmopathy. That paper adds: Graves' hyperthyroidism qualified as stable when ophthalmopathy did not progress within 18 months. Patients with uncontrolled infections, other autoimmune diseases, pregnancy or lactation were excluded.

The material was peripheral blood mononuclear cells (PBMCs), obtained at new diagnosis, from a patient treated with antithyroid drugs. This clonotype was obtained from a woman younger than 45 with Graves disease. V usage is TRBV30 and J usage is TRBJ1-1; no clear D. CDR3 sequence reads: CSWGRWNTEAFF. The DNA of the CDR3 is TGTTCCTGGGGTAGGTGGAACACTGAAGCTTTCTTT.